This T cell receptor (beta chain) was found in a study of blood T cell repertoires in COVID-19. The CDR3 consists of 15 residues. Germline values: CDR1 SSHAT, CDR2 FNYEAQ (reference sequence). The repertoire was sequenced with immunoSEQ multiplex PCR; TCRdb's copy has only in-frame clones and lacks some. The repertoire includes 130,000 to 150,000 clones, roughly 80% of them detected once, and about 5.1% sits in the top ten. As regards this clone: The junction departs from germline at one end; a sequencing error may be responsible.

V usage is TRBV7-7 and J usage is TRBJ2-1, with a possible D match to TRBD1 (5 bases). Sequencing used peripheral blood. The source of this sequence is a human donor in a cohort sampled during active COVID-19. The DNA for the CDR3 is TGTGCTAGCAGCAATCGCACTACAGACAGTTTACAGCAGTTCTTC. It codes for CASSNRTTDSLQQFF. The variable domain in full, with the rest retrieved from reference TRBV7-7 and TRBJ2-1, is GAGVSQSPRYKVTKRGQDVTLRCDPISSHATLYWYQQALGQGPEFLTYFNYEAQPDKSGLPSDRFSAERPEGSISTLTIQRTEQRDSAMYRCASSNRTTDSLQQFFGPGTRLTVL.